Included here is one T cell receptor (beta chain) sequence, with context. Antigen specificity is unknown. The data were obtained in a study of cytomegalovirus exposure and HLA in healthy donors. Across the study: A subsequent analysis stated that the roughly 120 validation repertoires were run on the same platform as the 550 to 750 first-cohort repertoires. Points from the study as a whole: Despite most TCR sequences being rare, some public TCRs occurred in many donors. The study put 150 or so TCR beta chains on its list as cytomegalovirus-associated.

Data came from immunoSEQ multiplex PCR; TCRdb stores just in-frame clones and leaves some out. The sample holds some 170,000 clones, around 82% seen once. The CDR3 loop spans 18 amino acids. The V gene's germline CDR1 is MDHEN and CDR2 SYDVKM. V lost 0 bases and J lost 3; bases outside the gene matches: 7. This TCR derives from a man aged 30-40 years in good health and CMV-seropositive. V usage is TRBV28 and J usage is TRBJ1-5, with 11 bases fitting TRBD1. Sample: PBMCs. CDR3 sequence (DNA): TGTGCCAGCAGTTTATGGGACAGGGGGCTCAAATACAATCAGCCCCAGCATTTT. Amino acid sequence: CASSLWDRGLKYNQPQHF.